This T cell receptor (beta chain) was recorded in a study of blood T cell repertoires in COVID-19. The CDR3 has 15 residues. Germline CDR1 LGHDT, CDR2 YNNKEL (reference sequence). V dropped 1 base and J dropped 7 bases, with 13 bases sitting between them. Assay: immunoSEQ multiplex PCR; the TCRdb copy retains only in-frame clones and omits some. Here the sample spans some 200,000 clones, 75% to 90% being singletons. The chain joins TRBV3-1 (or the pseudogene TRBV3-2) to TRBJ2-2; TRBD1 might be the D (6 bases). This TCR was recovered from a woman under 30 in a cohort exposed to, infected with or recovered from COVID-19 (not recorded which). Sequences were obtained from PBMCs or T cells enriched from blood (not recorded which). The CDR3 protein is CASSQGDTRRGELFF. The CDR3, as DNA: TGTGCCAGCAGCCAAGGGGACACCCGACGCGGGGAGCTGTTTTTT.